The rows below give T cell receptor beta chains drawn from one sample of a study of vaccination effects on CD4 cells after COVID-19. Method: immunoSEQ multiplex PCR; TCRdb's copy keeps in-frame clones and lacks some. The sample yields 75,000 to 100,000 clones, around 74% seen once. Their recognized antigens are unknown. The material sequenced was CD4+ T cells from PBMCs cultured with HCoV-OC43 spike peptides, taken after COVID-19 vaccination. The source is a human donor who received a COVID-19 vaccine. Each CDR3 is given with its conserved first and last residue. The D gene is left open where the match is weak. Expanded clones are given a class, and other clones once, few, many or no size at all.

j_call clone_size v_call d_call cdr3_aa cdr3_nt
TRBJ1-2 few TRBV29-1 TRBD1 CSVTRDREDGYTF TGCAGCGTTACCAGAGACAGGGAGGATGGCTACACCTTC
TRBJ1-2 - TRBV6-5 - CASTHGRMVGGYTF TGTGCCAGCACCCACGGGAGGATGGTCGGAGGCTACACCTTC
TRBJ1-6 - TRBV27 TRBD1 CASSPQTGAASPLHF TGTGCCAGCAGTCCGCAGACAGGGGCAGCTTCACCCCTCCACTTT
TRBJ1-2 once TRBV28 TRBD1 CASSLLPRTGGRYYGYTF TGTGCCAGCAGTTTATTGCCCCGGACAGGGGGCAGATACTATGGCTACACCTTC
TRBJ1-1 - TRBV2 - CASSEAAGAFF TGTGCCAGCAGTGAGGCCGCCGGGGCTTTCTTT
TRBJ2-5 - TRBV2 TRBD2 CASRSILWTSGQETQYF TGTGCCAGCAGGTCCATCTTGTGGACTAGCGGCCAAGAGACCCAGTACTTC
TRBJ1-3 few TRBV9 - CASSVERVPGNTIYF TGTGCCAGCAGCGTAGAAAGGGTTCCTGGAAACACCATATATTTT
TRBJ2-3 - TRBV6-6 - CASSPQTRTDTQYF TGTGCCAGCAGTCCCCAGACTAGGACAGATACGCAGTATTTT
TRBJ2-1 - TRBV6-1 - CASSESGGREQFF TGTGCCAGCAGTGAATCCGGAGGAAGGGAGCAGTTCTTC
TRBJ2-5 - TRBV7-7 - CASSLSLVRETQYF TGTGCCAGCAGCTTATCACTAGTGAGAGAGACCCAGTACTTC
TRBJ2-2 few TRBV6-6 - CASSRDTGELFF TGTGCCAGCAGCCGGGACACCGGGGAGCTGTTTTTT
TRBJ2-3 - TRBV4-3 - CASSQDYRQDTDTQYF TGCGCCAGCAGCCAAGATTATCGACAGGACACAGATACGCAGTATTTT
TRBJ2-3 - TRBV5-1 TRBD2 CASSPGLAGGISTDTQYF TGCGCCAGCAGCCCGGGACTAGCGGGGGGGATTAGCACAGATACGCAGTATTTT
TRBJ1-2 - TRBV5-1 - CASSLDGVDGYTF TGCGCCAGCAGCTTGGACGGAGTCGATGGCTACACCTTC
TRBJ2-5 - TRBV9 - CASSVDQGVGETQYF TGTGCCAGCAGCGTAGATCAGGGAGTGGGAGAGACCCAGTACTTC
TRBJ1-3 - TRBV6-6 TRBD1 CASRTTGGGGNTIYF TGTGCCAGCAGGACGACAGGGGGCGGTGGAAACACCATATATTTT
TRBJ2-2 - TRBV25-1 TRBD2 CASSDGRSDTGELFF TGTGCCAGCAGTGACGGGAGGTCCGACACCGGGGAGCTGTTTTTT
TRBJ1-1 - TRBV5-1 TRBD1 CASSLYQGGDWNTEAFF TGCGCCAGCAGCTTGTATCAAGGGGGCGACTGGAACACTGAAGCTTTCTTT
TRBJ2-3 - TRBV6-5 - CASKQNTDTQYF TGTGCCAGCAAACAGAACACAGATACGCAGTATTTT
TRBJ1-3 - TRBV27 - CASSLNRDSGNTIYF TGTGCCAGCAGCCTAAACAGGGACTCTGGAAACACCATATATTTT
TRBJ1-1 - TRBV2 TRBD1 CASRNRGNTEAFF TGTGCCAGCAGGAACAGGGGGAACACTGAAGCTTTCTTT
TRBJ2-1 - TRBV9 - CASSMTSSYNEQFF TGTGCCAGCAGCATGACAAGCTCCTACAATGAGCAGTTCTTC
TRBJ1-1 - TRBV29-1 - CSVESYGQAPGSTEAFF TGCAGCGTTGAAAGTTACGGTCAGGCCCCCGGCAGCACTGAAGCTTTCTTT
TRBJ1-1 - TRBV7-2 - CASSLKSWRADTEAFF TGTGCCAGCAGCTTAAAGTCATGGAGGGCGGACACTGAAGCTTTCTTT
TRBJ1-1 - TRBV3-1/TRBV3-2 - CASSQEGGITEAFF TGTGCCAGCAGCCAAGAAGGAGGGATCACTGAAGCTTTCTTT
TRBJ2-3 - TRBV18 - CASSPSTDTQYF TGTGCCAGCTCACCGTCCACAGATACGCAGTATTTT
TRBJ2-1 - TRBV12-3/TRBV12-4 - CASRRTNEQFF TGTGCCAGCAGAAGGACGAATGAGCAGTTCTTC
TRBJ2-4 - TRBV19 - CASQPRGLGKNIQYF TGTGCCAGCCAACCTAGGGGGTTAGGCAAAAACATTCAGTACTTC
TRBJ1-4 - TRBV21-1 - CASSGRPGRKNEKLFF TGTGCCAGCAGCGGTCGGCCGGGACGGAAGAATGAAAAACTGTTTTTT
TRBJ1-6 - TRBV6-5 - CASSWQKTYNSPLHF TGTGCCAGCAGTTGGCAGAAAACCTATAATTCACCCCTCCACTTT
TRBJ2-6 - TRBV18 TRBD1 CASSSTGTGANVLTF TGTGCCAGCTCATCGACAGGGACTGGGGCCAACGTCCTGACTTTC
TRBJ1-2 - TRBV9 - CASSVGTGTYGYTF TGTGCCAGCAGCGTCGGGACCGGGACCTATGGCTACACCTTC
TRBJ1-4 few TRBV6-2/TRBV6-3 TRBD1 CASSDGTARKLFF TGTGCCAGCAGTGATGGGACAGCCCGAAAACTGTTTTTT
TRBJ1-1 - TRBV29-1 - CSVNRLQNTEAFF TGCAGCGTTAACAGGCTTCAGAACACTGAAGCTTTCTTT
TRBJ1-3 - TRBV5-5 TRBD1 CASTLTGTGAESGNTIYF TGTGCCAGCACCTTAACCGGGACAGGGGCCGAATCTGGAAACACCATATATTTT
TRBJ1-1 - TRBV7-2 - CASSFDLGTIEAFF TGTGCCAGCAGCTTTGACCTCGGGACGATTGAAGCTTTCTTT
TRBJ2-1 once TRBV11-3 TRBD2 CASSPGTSYNEQFF TGTGCCAGCAGCCCAGGGACTAGCTACAATGAGCAGTTCTTC
TRBJ1-6 - TRBV10-3 - CAISVRDSPLHF TGTGCCATCAGTGTCAGGGATTCACCCCTCCACTTT
TRBJ2-1 - TRBV3-1/TRBV3-2 - CASSQTPGIPREQFF TGTGCCAGCAGCCAAACCCCAGGGATCCCGCGAGAGCAGTTCTTC
TRBJ2-5 - TRBV5-8 TRBD1 CASSWMTGVETQYF TGTGCCAGCAGCTGGATGACAGGGGTGGAGACCCAGTACTTC
TRBJ2-6 - TRBV4-2 - CASSRPGDIEGSGANVLTF TGTGCCAGCAGCCGCCCGGGAGACATTGAAGGCTCTGGGGCCAACGTCCTGACTTTC
TRBJ2-3 once TRBV6-1 TRBD2 CASSVTSGGRTDTQYF TGTGCCAGCAGTGTGACTAGCGGGGGGAGAACAGATACGCAGTATTTT